The 8 T cell receptor beta chains below all came from one sample that was sequenced in a study of blood T cell repertoires in COVID-19 (dated by TCRdb to about 2020). Library prep was done by the immunoSEQ multiplex PCR assay. Not all clones reach the TCRdb copy of this immuneACCESS table, which keeps in-frame sequences only. Checked studies attribute under half of the gap to unresolved V genes and leave the rest unexplained. The sample profile shows over 250,000 clones; around 82% of them were found once. Of the sample, approximately 9% falls within the top ten clones. Sequenced input: peripheral blood. These receptors were obtained from a woman between 50 and 59 years old who had recovered from COVID-19.

This chain joins TRBV6-2 or TRBV6-3 and TRBJ1-1; 9 bases line up with TRBD1. V shed 4 bases, J shed 3 bases, and the junction held 6 bases outside the gene matches. This CDR3 region has 15 residues. Germline V CDR1 and CDR2: MNHEY, SVGEGT. In DNA form, the CDR3 reads TGTGCCAGCAGTTCCGCCGGGACAGGGCACACTGAAGCTTTCTTT. This sequence encodes CASSSAGTGHTEAFF.

The chain combines TRBV28 with TRBJ2-7, with TRBD1 matching over 9 bases. The V segment lost 6 bases and the J segment 4 bases; nucleotides outside the gene matches: 16. The CDR3 has 17 residues. Germline loops: CDR1 MDHEN, CDR2 SYDVKM. CDR3 protein: CASSTALVRDRVYEQYF. As DNA, the CDR3 is TGTGCCAGCAGCACTGCCCTCGTCCGGGACAGGGTGTACGAGCAGTACTTC.

The chain carries TRBV4-2 and TRBJ2-2; 12 bases are a match to TRBD2. J gave up 8 bases and V 7 bases, and 11 bases lay outside the gene matches. This CDR3 comprises 16 residues. CDR1 is LGHNA, CDR2 YNFKEQ, per germline. The DNA of the CDR3 is TGTGCCAGCACCCTTGGACTAGCGGGACCGGGTGGGGAGCTGTTTTTT. Amino acids: CASTLGLAGPGGELFF.

The chain has TRBV19 and TRBJ1-4; the D gene is possibly TRBD1 (6 bases). This CDR3 is built from 13 residues. Looked up from germline, CDR1 is LNHDA and CDR2 is SQIVND (reference sequence). Trimming took off 6 bases at V and 13 bases at J, with 18 bases between the two ends. CDR3 bases: TGTGCCAGTAGGGATGAGACAGGATTGAGACTGTTTTTT. Its protein product is CASRDETGLRLFF.

V gene TRBV7-8 combines with J gene TRBJ2-5; 7 bases are shared with TRBD1. The trim removed 1 base at V and 5 bases at J, leaving 7 bases unmatched. CDR1 is SGHVS and CDR2 is FQNEAQ in the germline V gene. There are 15 residues in the CDR3. CDR3 nucleotides: TGTGCCAGCAGCTTAGGAGGGGGCGCAGGGGAGACCCAGTACTTC. This sequence encodes CASSLGGGAGETQYF.

The chain joins TRBV9 to TRBJ2-3; 7 bases are a match to TRBD2. The CDR3 has 15 residues. V lost 3 bases, J lost 0 bases, and 4 bases stayed unmatched. Per germline, CDR1 SGDLS and CDR2 YYNGEE. This CDR3 is CASSARSGSTDTQYF. CDR3 nucleotide sequence: TGTGCCAGCAGCGCCCGTAGCGGGAGCACAGATACGCAGTATTTT.

The chain has TRBV7-2 and TRBJ1-4, with a weak D call TRBD1 (5 bases). With 3 bases removed from V and 5 bases from J, the gap between germline ends came to 13 bases. Germline CDR1 and CDR2: SGHTA and FQGNSA. CDR3 size: 15 residues. In DNA, the CDR3 is TGTGCCAGCAGCTTGCTCTCAACAGGAAATGAAAAACTGTTTTTT. Translating gives CASSLLSTGNEKLFF.

The rearrangement uses TRBV5-6 and TRBJ2-3; TRBD1 aligns across 8 bases. After removal of 4 bases from V and 5 bases from J, the junction contained 3 bases not matched to a gene. Germline loops: CDR1 SGHDT, CDR2 YYEEEE. This CDR3 is built from 13 residues. The DNA for the CDR3 is TGTGCCAGCAGCGGACAGGGTATAGATACGCAGTATTTT. As protein: CASSGQGIDTQYF.